Below are 31 T cell receptor beta chains sequenced from a single sample in a study of Ad26.COV2.S vaccination and SARS-CoV-2 variants. Clones were sequenced by immunoSEQ multiplex PCR, and TCRdb holds only the in-frame ones, with some missing. The table has about 350,000 clones, 92% seen once. Sequencing used peripheral blood, obtained after recovery from COVID-19. The receptors were gathered from a human donor who had recovered from COVID-19.

The CDR3 here is CASIGISGNTIYF. For the CDR3, the DNA is TGTGCCAGCATCGGGATCTCTGGAAACACCATATATTTT. The chain joins TRBV7-9 to TRBJ1-3; no definite D call. Germline V gene data show CDR1 as SEHNR and CDR2 as FQNEAQ (reference sequence). The CDR3 contains 13 residues. Trimming stripped 7 bases from V and 0 bases from J, with 7 bases between.

The chain carries TRBV4-1 and TRBJ1-4, with D tentatively TRBD1 (5 bases). The V end was cut by 1 base, the J end by 2 bases, with 14 bases between. Germline V lookup: CDR1 MGHRA, CDR2 YSYEKL. CDR3 length equals 17 residues. The CDR3 bases are TGCGCCAGCAGCCAAGTGGGCAAGGGGCAGACTAATGAAAAACTGTTTTTT. Its protein product is CASSQVGKGQTNEKLFF.

This sequence joins TRBV4-1 and TRBJ2-3; tentative D call: TRBD2 (6 bases). The CDR3 length is 18 residues. V was cut by 0 bases and J by 2 bases, with 18 bases left in between. The germline CDR1 and CDR2 sequences are MGHRA and YSYEKL. The DNA for the CDR3 is TGCGCCAGCAGCCAAGAAAGCCCGGGGGTAGATTTCACAGATACGCAGTATTTT. It yields the protein CASSQESPGVDFTDTQYF.

The chain has TRBV6-5 and TRBJ1-2; 7 bases fit TRBD1. Unmatched junction bases numbered 8, after V lost 2 bases and J lost 5 bases. The CDR3 has 15 amino acids. Germline CDR1 MNHEY, CDR2 SVGAGI. The CDR3 DNA reads as TGTGCCAGCAGTTACGGAGCAGGGGGGGGTTATGGCTACACCTTC. It translates to CASSYGAGGGYGYTF.

The chain carries TRBV11-2 and TRBJ2-3, with a possible D match to TRBD1 (5 bases). The V gene lost 5 bases and the J gene lost 2 bases, with 14 bases spanning the gap. The V gene's germline CDR1 is SGHAT and CDR2 FQNNGV. This CDR3 has 15 residues. The CDR3 region has the DNA TGTGCCAGCAGCCATAGGGGTCATTCCACAGATACGCAGTATTTT. It codes for CASSHRGHSTDTQYF.

In this sample, this clone turned up once. J is TRBJ2-1 and V is TRBV5-1, with 8 bases fitting TRBD2. V shed 4 bases, J shed 8 bases, and the junction held 14 bases outside the gene matches. The CDR3 totals 16 residues. Germline assignment: CDR1 SGHRS and CDR2 YFSETQ. In nucleotides, the CDR3 is TGCGCCAGCAGCGCGAGACCGCAAGCGGGGGACTATGAGCAGTTCTTC. Amino acids: CASSARPQAGDYEQFF.

The V and J genes are TRBV12-3 or TRBV12-4 and TRBJ1-1, with D unclear. This CDR3 is built from 13 residues. V was pared by 6 bases and J by 1 base, with 9 bases between. CDR3 DNA sequence: TGTGCCAGCAGACGGATCCCGAACACTGAAGCTTTCTTT. Protein product: CASRRIPNTEAFF.

In its sample, this clone was seen a few times. The chain combines TRBV6-5 with TRBJ1-5; 7 bases fit TRBD1. V lost 5 bases to trimming and J lost 0 bases; unmatched junction nucleotides: 4. CDR1 is MNHEY, CDR2 SVGAGI, per germline. The CDR3 extends over 15 amino acids. Written as DNA, the CDR3 is TGTGCCAGCAGTAACACAGGGGATAGCAATCAGCCCCAGCATTTT. It encodes CASSNTGDSNQPQHF.

The count of this clone is one. The chain joins TRBV10-2 to TRBJ1-5; D is unresolved. V dropped 0 bases and J dropped 4 bases, with 7 bases sitting between them. CDR3 size: 14 residues. CDR1 WSHSY and CDR2 SAAADI come from the germline V gene. DNA of the CDR3: TGCGCCAGCAGTGAGTCGGGCGGGAATCAGCCCCAGCATTTT. This encodes CASSESGGNQPQHF.

This rearrangement joins TRBV6-2 or TRBV6-3 to TRBJ1-4; D perhaps matches TRBD1 (6 bases). CDR1 is MNHEY, CDR2 SVGEGT, per germline. V lost 2 bases, J lost 13 bases, and 14 bases lay in between. CDR3 length: 13 amino acids. CDR3 region: CASSYGVQGLLFF. The CDR3, as DNA: TGTGCCAGCAGTTACGGAGTGCAGGGGTTACTGTTTTTT.

The V and J genes are TRBV5-4 and TRBJ1-1; D is ambiguous. The germline V and J ends were trimmed by 4 bases and 7 bases, with 17 bases remaining between them. The CDR3 runs 14 residues. Looked up from germline, CDR1 is SGHNT and CDR2 is YYREEE (reference sequence). The CDR3, as DNA: TGTGCCAGCAGCCTGAACGGAAAGGACGGTGAAGCTTTCTTT. Residues: CASSLNGKDGEAFF. The entire variable domain, with the rest obtained from reference TRBV5-4 and TRBJ1-1, is as follows: ETGVTQSPTHLIKTRGQQVTLRCSSQSGHNTVSWYQQALGQGPQFIFQYYREEENGRGNFPPRFSGLQFPNYSSELNVNALELDDSALYLCASSLNGKDGEAFFGQGTRLTVV.

This chain joins TRBV5-1 and TRBJ1-3; possibly TRBD1 for D (6 bases). This CDR3 has 16 residues. Looked up from germline, CDR1 is SGHRS and CDR2 is YFSETQ. V was trimmed by 0 bases and J by 0 bases, leaving 10 bases between them. The CDR3 DNA reads as TGCGCCAGCAGCTTGGGAGCAGGGGACTCTGGAAACACCATATATTTT. Amino acid sequence: CASSLGAGDSGNTIYF.

On this clone: At one boundary the junction diverges from the germline segment, which might be a read error. The chain links TRBV7-2 to TRBJ2-2, with a tentative D call TRBD1 (6 bases). From germline, CDR1 is SGHTA and CDR2 FQGNSA. The CDR3 is 15 amino acids. The CDR3 region is CASSVAGTHTGELFF. CDR3 in DNA: TGTGCCAGCAGCGTAGCCGGGACACACACCGGGGAGCTGTTTTTT. Drawing the rest from reference TRBV7-2 and TRBJ2-2, the complete variable domain is GAGVSQSPSNKVTEKGKDVELRCDPISGHTALYWYRQSLGQGLEFLIYFQGNSAPDKSGLPSDRFSAERTGGSVSTLTIQRTQQEDSAVYLCASSVAGTHTGELFFGEGSRLTVL.

The gene calls are TRBV2 and TRBJ2-7, with D hard to call. Germline CDR1 SNHLY, CDR2 FYNNEI. CDR3 size: 12 residues. Between the trimmed V and J ends, which lost 8 bases and 1 base, there was a span of 9 bases. The CDR3, as DNA: TGTGCCAGCTTAGGCCCATCCTACGAGCAGTACTTC. The encoded protein is CASLGPSYEQYF.

This chain connects TRBV9 to TRBJ2-3, with 7 bases that match TRBD1. The trim removed 5 bases at V and 2 bases at J, leaving 23 bases unmatched. The CDR3 sequence is 20 residues long. Germline CDR1 and CDR2: SGDLS and YYNGEE. In nucleotides, the CDR3 is TGTGCCAGCAGGGAGTTACAGGGGCGTGATACCCTTTGGGACACAGATACGCAGTATTTT. Protein product: CASRELQGRDTLWDTDTQYF.

The chain joins TRBV5-1 to TRBJ1-3; 8 nucleotides line up with TRBD1. CDR1 and CDR2 from the germline V gene are SGHRS and YFSETQ. The V and J ends lost 0 bases and 0 bases, in that order; junction bases with no gene match: 17. The length of the CDR3 is 21 residues. CDR3 DNA sequence: TGCGCCAGCAGCTTGGCCGGCAGGGGGCGCGTACCGCCCTACTCTGGAAACACCATATATTTT. Translated, it gives CASSLAGRGRVPPYSGNTIYF.

The chain recombines TRBV12-3 or TRBV12-4 with TRBJ1-2; tentative D call: TRBD1 (5 bases). V gave up 3 bases and J gave up 6 bases, with 11 bases separating them. The CDR3 runs 13 residues. CDR3: CASSLGRVDGYTF. CDR3 nucleotide sequence: TGTGCCAGCAGTTTGGGCAGGGTGGATGGCTACACCTTC.

The chain combines TRBV5-5 with TRBJ2-1; possibly TRBD1 for D (6 bases). Trimming took off 1 base at V and 1 base at J, with 6 bases between the two ends. The CDR3 runs to 14 residues. Germline CDR1 SGHKS, CDR2 YYEKEE (reference sequence). The CDR3 protein is CASSLTGSYNEQFF. The CDR3 coding sequence is TGTGCCAGCAGCTTGACAGGGTCCTACAATGAGCAGTTCTTC.

This rearrangement joins TRBV5-4 to TRBJ2-5; the D gene could be TRBD1 or TRBD2 (5 bases each). The CDR3 totals 15 residues. Germline V gene data show CDR1 as SGHNT and CDR2 as YYREEE (reference sequence). The germline V and J ends were trimmed by 0 bases and 2 bases, with 11 bases remaining between them. CDR3 DNA sequence: TGTGCCAGCAGCTTGGCCGGGGCACAACAAGAGACCCAGTACTTC. Encoded protein: CASSLAGAQQETQYF.

The chain has TRBV7-9 and TRBJ2-1, with D possibly being TRBD1 (5 bases). CDR1 SEHNR and CDR2 FQNEAQ come from the germline V gene (reference sequence). V was cut by 4 bases and J by 7 bases, with 14 bases left in between. This CDR3 spans 14 amino acids. The CDR3 DNA follows: TGTGCCAGCAGCTCCACCCCAGGGCAAAATGAGCAGTTCTTC. This gives the protein CASSSTPGQNEQFF.

This chain connects TRBV12-3 or TRBV12-4 to TRBJ2-6; D is ambiguous. V was clipped by 6 bases and J by 1 base, with 4 bases between them. The CDR3 covers 13 residues. The DNA for the CDR3 is TGTGCCAGCAGGAAGTCTGGGGCCAACGTCCTGACTTTC. Translating gives CASRKSGANVLTF.

The CDR3 nucleotides are TGTGCCAGCAGCTTAACGGGACAGAACTACGAGCAGTACTTC. This sequence encodes CASSLTGQNYEQYF. The rearrangement joins TRBV7-2 to TRBJ2-7; 7 positions match TRBD1. This CDR3 contains 14 residues. Germline V lookup: CDR1 SGHTA, CDR2 FQGNSA. The ends lost 2 bases at V and 3 bases at J; junction bases unmatched: 4.

This clone occurred once. This chain links TRBV20-1 with TRBJ2-5; TRBD2 aligns across 9 bases. Germline V gene sequence: CDR1 DFQATT, CDR2 SNEGSKA (reference sequence). After removal of 3 bases from V and 5 bases from J, the junction contained 7 bases not matched to a gene. The CDR3 sequence is 14 residues long. The DNA of the CDR3 is TGCAGTGCTAGTTGGACTAGCGACCTTGAGACCCAGTACTTC. It yields the protein CSASWTSDLETQYF.

This clone was counted once. The gene calls are TRBV27 and TRBJ1-6, with D tentatively TRBD1 (6 bases). V was shortened by 5 bases and J by 10 bases, with 27 bases between the two germline ends. The CDR3 consists of 18 residues. Per germline, CDR1 MNHEY and CDR2 SMNVEV (reference sequence). The chain's CDR3 is CASSPPPLRGANGSPLHF. CDR3 in DNA: TGTGCCAGCAGTCCTCCCCCCCTCAGGGGTGCCAATGGATCACCCCTCCACTTT.

J is TRBJ1-3 and V is TRBV29-1, with no clear D. The germline V gene has CDR1 SQVTM and CDR2 ANQGSEA. Trimming cost V 4 bases and J 1 base, with 11 bases left between them. This CDR3 comprises 14 residues. CDR3 sequence (DNA): TGCAGCGTTGCCCTTGGGGTATCTGGAAACACCATATATTTT. This sequence encodes CSVALGVSGNTIYF.

The CDR3 coding sequence is TGTGCCAGCAGCCCGTGGACAGGGCCAGGAAACACTGAAGCTTTCTTT. As protein: CASSPWTGPGNTEAFF. This chain uses TRBV14 with TRBJ1-1; 8 nucleotides align to TRBD1. Germline V gives CDR1 SGHDN, CDR2 FVKESK. The trim removed 4 bases at V and 2 bases at J, leaving 9 bases unmatched. The CDR3 has 16 amino acids.

This rearrangement joins TRBV7-2 to TRBJ1-2; D may be TRBD1 (6 bases). Looked up from germline, CDR1 is SGHTA and CDR2 is FQGNSA. V was trimmed by 5 bases and J by 6 bases, leaving 16 bases between them. The CDR3 consists of 14 residues. In DNA, the CDR3 is TGTGCCAGCAGCGGAAGGGGGGTCAGGGATGGCTACACCTTC. Translated, it gives CASSGRGVRDGYTF. Complete variable domain (other parts from reference TRBV7-2 and TRBJ1-2): GAGVSQSPSNKVTEKGKDVELRCDPISGHTALYWYRQSLGQGLEFLIYFQGNSAPDKSGLPSDRFSAERTGGSVSTLTIQRTQQEDSAVYLCASSGRGVRDGYTFGSGTRLTVV.

The V call is TRBV5-1, the J call TRBJ2-5, with D perhaps assigned TRBD1 or TRBD2 (5 bases each). The germline gives CDR1 SGHRS, CDR2 YFSETQ. Trimming removed 1 base from V and 5 bases from J, with 15 bases in between. The CDR3 length is 15 residues. The CDR3 region has the DNA TGCGCCAGCAGCTTGCCTCAGGGACGGTACGAGACCCAGTACTTC. Protein sequence: CASSLPQGRYETQYF.

The chain employs TRBV14 and TRBJ2-5; no clear D gene. The germline V gene has CDR1 SGHDN and CDR2 FVKESK. CDR3 length: 13 amino acids. With 7 bases removed from V and 0 bases from J, the gap between germline ends came to 9 bases. CDR3 nucleotide sequence: TGTGCCAGCAATCGCGAATACCAAGAGACCCAGTACTTC. It codes for CASNREYQETQYF.

The chain joins TRBV11-3 to TRBJ1-1; D gene ambiguous. This CDR3 contains 12 residues. Trimming cost V 5 bases and J 3 bases, with 7 bases left between them. Germline V gives CDR1 SGHNT, CDR2 YENEEA. Here the CDR3 DNA reads TGTGCCAGCAGCGCCGGCGACACTGAAGCTTTCTTT. Amino acids: CASSAGDTEAFF.

This clone was observed a single time. The genes are TRBV19 and TRBJ2-3; 10 nucleotides agree with TRBD2. This CDR3 has 15 residues. Per germline, CDR1 LNHDA and CDR2 SQIVND (reference sequence). Trimming cost V 6 bases and J 2 bases; bases outside gene matches: 5. For the CDR3, the DNA is TGTGCCAGTAGCTCAGCGGGGGGGCTCACAGATACGCAGTATTTT. Translated: CASSSAGGLTDTQYF.